Below are 27 T cell receptor beta chains sequenced from a single sample in a study of read filtering for tumor transcriptome and immune sequencing (dated by TCRdb to about 2020). TCRdb names Illumina HiSeq 4000 as the instrument used. Starting from roughly 370 ng RNA, TCR libraries were constructed with the Immunoverse kit using molecular barcoded adaptors that cover the alpha/delta and beta/gamma chains. Clones were called with MiXCR by TCRdb after fastp trimmed the public reads at Q25, and only in-frame beta chains were retained. Each record represents a unique CDR3 protein, reported with the most common genes and DNA among its rows. The sample yields 50,000 or so distinct CDR3 sequences; roughly a fifth were counted once. Together, the top ten hold approximately 15% of the sample. Specimen: a population of CD138-negative cells sorted from bone marrow. Reading the label with the study, this specimen's cell subset or site is: bone marrow mononuclear cells depleted of CD138+ plasma/myeloma cells by negative magnetic selection. The receptors originated from a donor aged 40 or older with multiple myeloma.

There are many counts of this clonotype. The chain combines TRBV5-1 with TRBJ1-1; 9 bases are shared with TRBD1. CDR3 length: 15 amino acids. Germline CDR1 SGHRS, CDR2 YFSETQ. V shed 3 bases, J shed 5 bases, and the junction held 8 bases outside the gene matches. Here the CDR3 reads CASSSPGQGVTEAFF. The CDR3 DNA is TGCGCCAGCAGCTCCCCGGGACAGGGAGTTACTGAAGCTTTCTTT.

This clonotype came up a few times. The chain couples TRBV23-1 to TRBJ2-2, with a weak D call TRBD1 (6 bases). TRBV23-1 is an ORF, and what it does is uncertain. The CDR3 length is 14 residues. Between the trimmed V and J ends, which lost 5 bases and 6 bases, there was a span of 13 bases. The CDR3, as DNA: TGCGCCAGCAGTGAAATAAGGGGGTCCGGGGAGCTGTTTTTT. Translated: CASSEIRGSGELFF.

The gene calls are TRBV12-3 or TRBV12-4 and TRBJ1-3; D not resolved. The CDR3 is 11 residues long. The V gene lost 10 bases and the J gene lost 3 bases, with 7 bases spanning the gap. The chain's CDR3 is CATSVGNTIYF. The CDR3 coding sequence is TGTGCCACCTCTGTTGGAAACACCATATATTTT.

Many counts were recorded for this clonotype. The chain uses TRBV12-3 or TRBV12-4 and TRBJ2-2; D may be TRBD2 (6 bases). This CDR3 is built from 15 residues. V shed 6 bases and J shed 0 bases, with 11 bases lying between them. The CDR3 spells CASRGGGANTGELFF. In nucleotides, the CDR3 is TGTGCCAGCAGGGGGGGTGGTGCGAACACCGGGGAGCTGTTTTTT.

The table lists this clonotype with many counts. This chain connects TRBV6-2 or TRBV6-3 to TRBJ2-7, with a tentative D call TRBD1 (7 bases). CDR1 is MNHEY and CDR2 is SVGEGT in the germline V gene. V lost 7 bases and J lost 0, with 16 bases in between. The CDR3 spans 15 residues. The DNA of the CDR3 is TGTGCCAGCAAACCCGGGGGACAGTACTCCTACGAGCAGTACTTC. Translation gives CASKPGGQYSYEQYF.

The chain's CDR3 is CASSPNGRAPDTQYF. The CDR3 DNA reads TGTGCCAGCTCACCCAACGGGAGGGCCCCAGATACGCAGTATTTT. The chain couples TRBV18 to TRBJ2-3, with TRBD2 identical over 8 bases. The CDR3 spans 15 residues. Unmatched junction bases numbered 6, after V lost 3 bases and J lost 4 bases. Germline V gene lookup returns CDR1 KGHSH and CDR2 LQKENI.

This clonotype has at least ten counts. V usage is TRBV7-3 and J usage is TRBJ2-2; D is undetermined. CDR1 and CDR2 from the germline V gene are SGHTA and FQGTGA. V was clipped by 7 bases and J by 2 bases, with 11 bases between them. CDR3 length: 14 amino acids. CDR3 DNA sequence: TGTGCCAGCACAGTCGGGCTCAACACCGGGGAGCTGTTTTTT. Protein: CASTVGLNTGELFF.

This clonotype was observed at least ten times. The rearrangement links TRBV7-9 to TRBJ2-5; the D gene is possibly TRBD2 (6 bases). The CDR3 consists of 14 residues. Germline loops: CDR1 SEHNR, CDR2 FQNEAQ (reference sequence). V lost 5 bases to trimming and J lost 7 bases, with 17 bases between them. CDR3 residues: CASSLPGQGGTQYF. The CDR3 DNA sequence: TGTGCCAGCAGCCTTCCGGGGCAGGGAGGGACCCAGTACTTC.

V is TRBV29-1 and J is TRBJ1-2, with TRBD1 matching 7 bases. Germline V gives CDR1 SQVTM, CDR2 ANQGSEA. The V gene end was trimmed by 3 bases and the J gene end by 3 bases; junction bases not matched to a gene: 4. The CDR3 sequence is 13 residues long. CDR3 nucleotide sequence: TGCAGCGTTGAGGGGACAGACTACTATGGCTACACCTTC. This translates into CSVEGTDYYGYTF.

This clonotype has ten or more counts. This chain links TRBV20-1 with TRBJ2-1, with TRBD2 matching 9 bases. This CDR3 is built from 14 residues. Germline V gives CDR1 DFQATT, CDR2 SNEGSKA (reference sequence). Trimming at V came to 5 bases and at J to 9 bases, leaving 11 bases not matched to a gene. CDR3 in amino acids: CSARAGTSNPEQFF. In DNA, the CDR3 is TGCAGTGCTCGAGCCGGGACTAGCAATCCTGAGCAGTTCTTC.

Of note for this clonotype: This may stem from a read error, because a much larger clone lies one nucleotide away. The chain carries TRBV12-3 or TRBV12-4 and TRBJ1-2; TRBD1 is a possible D gene (5 bases). The CDR3 extends over 13 amino acids. V was cut by 8 bases and J by 0 bases, with 10 bases left in between. The CDR3 spells CASGPQANYGYTF. CDR3 in DNA: TGTGCCAGCGGCCCACAGGCTAACTATGGCTACACCTTC.

V is TRBV19 and J is TRBJ1-6, with D unclear. This CDR3 spans 14 amino acids. Germline loops: CDR1 LNHDA, CDR2 SQIVND (reference sequence). V was clipped by 5 bases and J by 9 bases, with 14 bases between them. This CDR3 is CASSSRSPGSPLHF. CDR3 in DNA: TGTGCCAGTAGTTCTCGGTCCCCCGGTTCACCCCTCCACTTT.

Many counts were recorded for this clonotype. The rearrangement links TRBV5-1 to TRBJ2-7; D uncertain. The CDR3 totals 13 residues. V was trimmed by 3 bases and J by 2 bases, leaving 9 bases between them. Germline V CDR1 and CDR2: SGHRS, YFSETQ. The CDR3 DNA is TGCGCCAGCAGCTCGGACGGAGCCTACGAGCAGTACTTC. Residues: CASSSDGAYEQYF.

This clonotype was seen repeatedly, ten times or more. J is TRBJ1-2 and V is TRBV4-1, with 7 bases lining up with TRBD1. Germline loops: CDR1 MGHRA, CDR2 YSYEKL. V lost 0 bases and J lost 4; bases outside the gene matches: 5. The CDR3 has 15 residues. CDR3 region: CASSQDPGTVYGYTF. The CDR3 bases are TGCGCCAGCAGCCAAGATCCTGGGACAGTCTATGGCTACACCTTC.

This clonotype was seen repeatedly, ten times or more. V gene TRBV27 combines with J gene TRBJ1-5; a weak D match, TRBD1 (6 bases). CDR1 is MNHEY and CDR2 is SMNVEV in the germline V gene (reference sequence). V was clipped by 10 bases and J by 1 base, with 23 bases between them. The CDR3 extends over 17 amino acids. CDR3 sequence (DNA): TGTGCCATGCGGACAGAGCATTCTATAGTAAGCAATCAGCCCCAGCATTTT. Encoded protein: CAMRTEHSIVSNQPQHF.

A note on this clonotype: This is likely an artifact of a read error, given a far larger clone one base away. The V and J genes are TRBV5-5 and TRBJ1-1; D call uncertain. The CDR3 extends over 11 amino acids. Deletions cut 5 bases from V and 1 base from J, with 3 bases between. The germline CDR1 and CDR2 sequences are SGHKS and YYEKEE (reference sequence). Here the CDR3 reads CASRKNTEAFF. The CDR3 DNA sequence: TGTGCCAGCAGGAAGAACACTGAAGCTTTCTTT.

This clonotype was picked up a small number of times. One base away lies a much larger clone, so this may be a sequencing read error. The V call is TRBV12-5, the J call TRBJ2-5; D possibly corresponds to TRBD1 (5 bases). V lost 0 bases, J lost 7 bases, and 12 bases lay in between. The CDR3 totals 14 residues. Germline V lookup: CDR1 LGHNT, CDR2 FRNRAP. The CDR3 here is CASGLVGARATQYF. As DNA, the CDR3 is TGTGCTAGTGGTTTGGTAGGGGCCAGGGCGACCCAGTACTTC.

In its sample, this clonotype was seen a few times. Given a much more abundant clone one base away, this may be a read error. This chain joins TRBV20-1 and TRBJ1-5, with a possible D match to TRBD1 (6 bases). The V end was cut by 0 bases, the J end by 9 bases, with 12 bases between. CDR3 size: 13 residues. Per the germline V gene, CDR1 is DFQATT and CDR2 is SNEGSKA (reference sequence). CDR3 DNA: TGCAGTGCTAGAGATGGGACATCCCGGCCCCAGCATTTT. Translated: CSARDGTSRPQHF.

This clonotype was seen repeatedly, ten times or more. The rearrangement uses TRBV5-1 and TRBJ2-1; perhaps TRBD2 as D (6 bases). The germline V and J ends were trimmed by 3 bases and 0 bases, with 13 bases remaining between them. The CDR3 runs to 16 residues. Germline CDR1 is SGHRS and CDR2 is YFSETQ. DNA of the CDR3: TGCGCCAGCAGCTCGCAGCTAGCGAACTCCTACAATGAGCAGTTCTTC. Translated: CASSSQLANSYNEQFF.

A note on this clonotype: At one boundary the junction diverges from the germline segment, which might be a read error. The chain is built from TRBV18 and TRBJ1-4, with 7 bases fitting TRBD1. Germline V gene sequence: CDR1 KGHSH, CDR2 LQKENI. The CDR3 length is 15 residues. CDR3 sequence reads: CSSSHKTGIGEKLFF. The DNA of the CDR3 is TGTTCCAGCTCGCACAAGACAGGGATTGGTGAAAAACTGTTTTTT.

The sample holds many counts of this clonotype. The V gene is TRBV29-1, the J gene TRBJ1-4; no definite D call. Germline V gene lookup returns CDR1 SQVTM and CDR2 ANQGSEA. Trimming took 8 bases from V and 0 from J, leaving 10 bases between them. The CDR3 is 13 amino acids. CDR3 sequence reads: CSFTRATNEKLFF. The CDR3 DNA reads TGCAGCTTCACTCGGGCAACTAATGAAAAACTGTTTTTT. The full variable domain, with the rest looked up from reference TRBV29-1 and TRBJ1-4, is SAVISQKPSRDICQRGTSLTIQCQVDSQVTMMFWYRQQPGQSLTLIATANQGSEATYESGFVIDKFPISRPNLTFSTLTVSNMSPEDSSIYLCSFTRATNEKLFFGSGTQLSVL.

This chain connects TRBV14 to TRBJ2-7, with 7 bases lining up with TRBD1. Trimming removed 8 bases from V and 1 base from J; junction bases left unmatched: 5. Germline-derived CDR1 and CDR2 are SGHDN and FVKESK. The CDR3 runs to 13 residues. Here the CDR3 reads CASGLDRSYEQYF. CDR3 in DNA: TGTGCCAGCGGCCTGGACAGGTCCTACGAGCAGTACTTC.

This clonotype was recorded many times. This rearrangement joins TRBV7-9 to TRBJ2-1; TRBD2 aligns across 8 bases. Germline loops: CDR1 SEHNR, CDR2 FQNEAQ (reference sequence). V shed 3 bases, J shed 2 bases, and the junction held 3 bases outside the gene matches. The CDR3 consists of 15 residues. CDR3 in DNA: TGTGCCAGCAGCTTGTCTAGCGGGCCCTACAATGAGCAGTTCTTC. It encodes CASSLSSGPYNEQFF. Supplemented by reference TRBV7-9 and TRBJ2-1, the full variable domain reads DTGVSQNPRHKITKRGQNVTFRCDPISEHNRLYWYRQTLGQGPEFLTYFQNEAQLEKSRLLSDRFSAERPKGSFSTLEIQRTEQGDSAMYLCASSLSSGPYNEQFFGPGTRLTVL.

This clonotype was seen repeatedly, ten times or more. This chain links TRBV29-1 with TRBJ2-6; D is perhaps TRBD1 or TRBD2 (6 bases each). V was clipped by 0 bases and J by 2 bases, with 14 bases between them. Germline V gene sequence: CDR1 SQVTM, CDR2 ANQGSEA. The CDR3 spans 17 residues. The CDR3: CSVEEVGGRAGANVLTF. CDR3 DNA: TGCAGCGTTGAAGAGGTTGGGGGGCGGGCTGGGGCCAACGTCCTGACTTTC. The whole variable domain, filled in from reference TRBV29-1 and TRBJ2-6, reads SAVISQKPSRDICQRGTSLTIQCQVDSQVTMMFWYRQQPGQSLTLIATANQGSEATYESGFVIDKFPISRPNLTFSTLTVSNMSPEDSSIYLCSVEEVGGRAGANVLTFGAGSRLTVL.

Comments on this clonotype: It may be a read error: a sequence one base away is much more abundant. The rearrangement links TRBV29-1 to TRBJ2-1; the D gene is possibly TRBD1 (5 bases). This CDR3 region has 16 residues. Germline CDR1 reads SQVTM; CDR2 reads ANQGSEA. CDR3: CGVEVGLPSSYNEQFF. The CDR3 DNA is TGCGGCGTTGAAGTGGGGCTCCCCAGCTCCTACAATGAGCAGTTCTTC.

This clonotype is a singleton in its sample. Relative to the germline gene, one junction end is altered; a read error may explain this. The CDR3 spells CASIVDGGSWNEQFF. CDR3 sequence (DNA): TGTGCCAGCATCGTAGATGGCGGGAGTTGGAATGAGCAGTTCTTC. The V and J genes are TRBV9 and TRBJ2-1, with TRBD2 matching 7 bases. Germline CDR1 and CDR2: SGDLS and YYNGEE. The CDR3 is made up of 15 amino acids.

This clonotype was counted many times. This chain joins TRBV6-2 or TRBV6-3 and TRBJ2-1; 7 bases line up with TRBD1. J gave up 2 bases and V 6 bases, and 4 bases lay outside the gene matches. Germline V gives CDR1 MNHEY, CDR2 SVGEGT. There are 14 residues in the CDR3. DNA of the CDR3: TGTGCCAGCAGGGCACAGGGGCCCTACAATGAGCAGTTCTTC. Amino acids: CASRAQGPYNEQFF.